Below, 14 T cell receptor beta chains from the same sample are listed, as sequenced in a study of OX40 agonist ivuxolimab in advanced cancers. Measured with immunoSEQ multiplex PCR; TCRdb has only the in-frame clones, and not every one. This table holds tens of thousands of clones, about 79% found once. The source material was CD4+ or CD8+ T cells sorted from blood, sampled in a trial of the OX40 agonist ivuxolimab. These receptors were collected from an adult with an advanced solid tumor such as melanoma, head and neck, liver or kidney cancer.

This clone was seen once. Other DNA sequences in this specimen translate into the identical CDR3. V is TRBV10-3 and J is TRBJ2-3, with D hard to call. The length of the CDR3 is 16 residues. Trimming left V 1 base short and J 1 base short, with 12 bases between. Looked up from germline, CDR1 is ENHRY and CDR2 is SYGVKD. This CDR3 reads CAISEYPHPGTDTQYF. The CDR3 DNA reads as TGTGCCATCAGTGAGTATCCGCATCCGGGCACAGATACGCAGTATTTT.

The chain carries TRBV25-1 and TRBJ2-6; 9 bases match TRBD1. The length of the CDR3 is 17 residues. CDR1 MGHDK and CDR2 SYGVNS come from the germline V gene. J was trimmed by 1 base and V by 6 bases; bases with no gene match: 7. CDR3 DNA sequence: TGTGCCAGCAGCTGGGACAGGGAAATTTCTGGGGCCAACGTCCTGACTTTC. It codes for CASSWDREISGANVLTF.

The chain uses TRBV12-5 and TRBJ1-1; 8 nucleotides align to TRBD1. Germline lookup yields CDR1 LGHNT and CDR2 FRNRAP. The CDR3 extends over 14 amino acids. V gave up 8 bases and J gave up 5 bases; unmatched junction bases: 10. Here the CDR3 DNA reads TGTGCTAGTCGCAGGACAGGGTCGGGGACTGAAGCTTTCTTT. Its translation: CASRRTGSGTEAFF.

The table lists this clone with a count of one. The chain links TRBV5-1 to TRBJ2-5; D assignment may be TRBD1 or TRBD2 (5 bases each). Germline CDR1 SGHRS, CDR2 YFSETQ. The ends were cut back, 4 bases at V and 0 bases at J, with 13 bases in the middle. This CDR3 contains 15 residues. As DNA, the CDR3 is TGCGCCAGCAGCGGGGGACGGCTGTACCAAGAGACCCAGTACTTC. This codes for CASSGGRLYQETQYF.

V and J are TRBV2 and TRBJ2-2; D is unresolved. Germline CDR1 reads SNHLY; CDR2 reads FYNNEI. The CDR3 is 14 residues long. The V end lost 7 bases, the J end lost 0 bases, and 9 bases lay between the germline ends. The CDR3 bases are TGTGCCAGCAAGACTGACGCGAACACCGGGGAGCTGTTTTTT. Protein product: CASKTDANTGELFF.

The chain has TRBV27 and TRBJ1-2, with no clear D. Per the germline V gene, CDR1 is MNHEY and CDR2 is SMNVEV (reference sequence). Trimming took 3 bases from V and 4 from J, leaving 12 bases between them. The CDR3 is 14 residues long. The CDR3 DNA is TGTGCCAGCAGTTTCCGAGGGAAAGGCTATGGCTACACCTTC. It codes for CASSFRGKGYGYTF.

The chain is built from TRBV6-1 and TRBJ2-5, with 11 nucleotides matching TRBD2. CDR3 length: 13 amino acids. CDR1 MNHNS and CDR2 SASEGT come from the germline V gene. The J segment lost 3 bases and the V segment lost 6 bases, leaving 0 bases of the junction unmatched. The CDR3 sequence: CASRLAGEETQYF. CDR3 bases: TGTGCCAGCAGACTAGCGGGGGAAGAGACCCAGTACTTC.

This clone was counted between two and nine times. V is TRBV30 and J is TRBJ2-3; the D is unclear. The germline V gene encodes CDR1 GTSNPN and CDR2 SVGIG (reference sequence). Deletions cut 1 base from V and 3 bases from J, with 11 bases between. The CDR3 totals 14 residues. The CDR3 is CAWSELGRTDTQYF. The CDR3 nucleotides are TGTGCCTGGAGTGAGCTAGGGCGGACAGATACGCAGTATTTT.

This clone was counted a few times. This rearrangement joins TRBV11-2 to TRBJ1-3, with unresolved D. Trimming took 5 bases from V and 5 from J, leaving 10 bases between them. Germline V lookup: CDR1 SGHAT, CDR2 FQNNGV. This CDR3 spans 13 amino acids. CDR3 region: CASSPLARNTIYF. The CDR3, as DNA: TGTGCCAGCAGCCCCCTCGCCCGAAACACCATATATTTT.

The chain employs TRBV5-1 and TRBJ2-7; D perhaps matches TRBD1 (6 bases). The germline CDR1 and CDR2 sequences are SGHRS and YFSETQ. The length of the CDR3 is 13 residues. Trimming cost V 7 bases and J 1 base, with 12 bases left between them. CDR3 nucleotides: TGCGCCAGCGTTGGGACAACTTCCTACGAGCAGTACTTC. Protein: CASVGTTSYEQYF. Complete variable domain (other parts from reference TRBV5-1 and TRBJ2-7): KAGVTQTPRYLIKTRGQQVTLSCSPISGHRSVSWYQQTPGQGLQFLFEYFSETQRNKGNFPGRFSGRQFSNSRSEMNVSTLELGDSALYLCASVGTTSYEQYFGPGTRLTVT.

This rearrangement joins TRBV5-6 to TRBJ1-6; 7 nucleotides align to TRBD1. The CDR3 is 15 residues long. The ends lost 2 bases at V and 5 bases at J; junction bases unmatched: 4. Germline V lookup: CDR1 SGHDT, CDR2 YYEEEE. CDR3 residues: CASSFGQANNSPLHF. CDR3 bases: TGTGCCAGCAGCTTCGGACAGGCAAATAATTCACCCCTCCACTTT.

The chain carries TRBV27 and TRBJ1-1; TRBD1 is a possible D gene (5 bases). The germline V gene encodes CDR1 MNHEY and CDR2 SMNVEV (reference sequence). V dropped 7 bases and J dropped 0 bases, with 18 bases sitting between them. The CDR3 has 16 amino acids. This chain's CDR3 is CASMPGKGSMNTEAFF. The DNA of the CDR3 is TGTGCCAGCATGCCGGGGAAGGGGTCAATGAACACTGAAGCTTTCTTT.

The rearrangement joins TRBV7-9 to TRBJ1-1; 11 positions match TRBD1. CDR1 SEHNR and CDR2 FQNEAQ come from the germline V gene (reference sequence). The trim removed 0 bases at V and 5 bases at J, leaving 5 bases unmatched. The CDR3 is 16 residues long. CDR3 nucleotides: TGTGCCAGCAGCTTAGCGCCGGGACAGGGGGAAACTGAAGCTTTCTTT. Translation: CASSLAPGQGETEAFF.

V and J are TRBV5-1 and TRBJ2-5; TRBD1 agrees at 9 bases. The CDR3 totals 16 residues. Germline trimming cut 4 bases from V and 4 bases from J; bases unmatched to any gene: 11. Germline CDR1 is SGHRS and CDR2 is YFSETQ. The CDR3 bases are TGCGCCAGCAGCCCCGCCGGGACAGGGAACACAGAGACCCAGTACTTC. This encodes CASSPAGTGNTETQYF.